Following are 27 T cell receptor beta chains from one sample sequenced in a study of T-cell memory formation after mild COVID-19. TCRdb used MiXCR to reprocess the 5' RACE reads, holding one entry per CDR3 protein. The table has about 58,000 distinct CDR3 sequences, 25% to 35% seen once. The sample was PBMCs or a T cell subset sorted from them (not recorded which). These TCRs come from a man aged 18-30 years who had mild COVID-19 (a few samples of this study predate the infection). Cell type and time point are not known.

The chain joins TRBV7-9 to TRBJ1-2; the D gene is possibly TRBD1 (6 bases). The CDR3 extends over 13 amino acids. V gave up 5 bases and J gave up 4 bases, with 11 bases separating them. Germline V gene data show CDR1 as SEHNR and CDR2 as FQNEAQ (reference sequence). CDR3 nucleotides: TGTGCCAGCAGCATCGGGACAAGCTATGGCTACACCTTC. Translating gives CASSIGTSYGYTF. The whole variable domain, filled in from reference TRBV7-9 and TRBJ1-2, reads DTGVSQNPRHKITKRGQNVTFRCDPISEHNRLYWYRQTLGQGPEFLTYFQNEAQLEKSRLLSDRFSAERPKGSFSTLEIQRTEQGDSAMYLCASSIGTSYGYTFGSGTRLTVV.

This rearrangement joins TRBV27 to TRBJ2-5; 7 bases fit TRBD2. Germline-derived CDR1 and CDR2 are MNHEY and SMNVEV (reference sequence). With 3 bases clipped from V and 4 bases from J, the junction kept 5 bases outside the gene matches. The CDR3 is 14 residues long. CDR3 in amino acids: CASSFGGGTETQYF. The CDR3 bases are TGTGCCAGCAGTTTTGGGGGGGGGACAGAGACCCAGTACTTC.

V gene TRBV6-2 or TRBV6-3 combines with J gene TRBJ2-5; no clear D. CDR1 MNHEY and CDR2 SVGEGT come from the germline V gene. The length of the CDR3 is 14 residues. The germline V and J ends were trimmed by 7 bases and 5 bases, with 17 bases remaining between them. This CDR3 reads CASKVPANRETQYF. The CDR3 nucleotides are TGTGCCAGCAAGGTCCCCGCCAACCGGGAGACCCAGTACTTC.

The chain uses TRBV4-3 and TRBJ2-1; weak D call: TRBD2 (7 bases). CDR3 length: 15 amino acids. The V gene's germline CDR1 is LGHNA and CDR2 YSLEER. V gave up 1 base and J gave up 3 bases, with 10 bases separating them. CDR3 in amino acids: CASSQARGGYNEQFF. The DNA of the CDR3 is TGCGCCAGCAGCCAAGCGAGGGGGGGCTACAATGAGCAGTTCTTC.

This chain joins TRBV4-3 and TRBJ1-1, with a weak D call TRBD1 (5 bases). The CDR3 sequence is 16 residues long. The germline V and J ends were trimmed by 0 bases and 1 base, with 12 bases remaining between them. Germline loops: CDR1 LGHNA, CDR2 YSLEER. The CDR3 here is CASSQDLRGANTEAFF. CDR3 in DNA: TGCGCCAGCAGCCAAGATCTGCGGGGCGCGAACACTGAAGCTTTCTTT.

This clonotype appeared a few times. DNA of the CDR3: TGTGCCAGCAGCCCCCAGGGGGCAGGGAACACCGGGGAGCTGTTTTTT. Translated: CASSPQGAGNTGELFF. The genes are TRBV12-3 or TRBV12-4 and TRBJ2-2, with 8 bases lining up with TRBD1. The CDR3 sequence is 16 residues long. V shed 6 bases and J 1 base; nucleotides not matched to a gene: 7.

The CDR3 nucleotides read TGTGCCAGTAGTATAGATCCTGACGAGCACTATGGCTACACCTTC. Translation gives CASSIDPDEHYGYTF. This sequence joins TRBV19 and TRBJ1-2; D not certain. This CDR3 spans 15 amino acids. From germline, CDR1 is LNHDA and CDR2 SQIVND (reference sequence). V gave up 0 bases and J gave up 3 bases, with 11 bases separating them.

This sequence joins TRBV6-6 and TRBJ1-1, with a possible D match to TRBD1 (6 bases). Germline loops: CDR1 MNHNY, CDR2 SVGAGI (reference sequence). The CDR3 is 13 amino acids. Between the trimmed V and J ends, which lost 7 bases and 8 bases, there was a span of 17 bases. The CDR3 nucleotides are TGTGCCAGCACCCCGGGGGGGGCGGTGGAAGCTTTCTTT. Amino acids: CASTPGGAVEAFF.

This clonotype was counted many times. The chain combines TRBV5-5 with TRBJ2-5; D not certain. Trimming pared 4 bases from V and 5 bases from J, leaving 9 bases between. This CDR3 comprises 12 residues. The germline CDR1 and CDR2 sequences are SGHKS and YYEKEE (reference sequence). CDR3 loop: CASSPLGETQYF. The CDR3 DNA reads as TGTGCCAGCAGCCCGTTGGGCGAGACCCAGTACTTC.

The chain links TRBV27 to TRBJ2-1; D is possibly TRBD1 (6 bases). The germline V gene encodes CDR1 MNHEY and CDR2 SMNVEV (reference sequence). There are 13 residues in the CDR3. V dropped 3 bases and J dropped 6 bases, with 9 bases sitting between them. CDR3 protein: CASSLGAANEQFF. The DNA for the CDR3 is TGTGCCAGCAGTTTGGGGGCGGCCAATGAGCAGTTCTTC.

The chain combines TRBV5-1 with TRBJ2-3; no clear D gene. Germline V gene data show CDR1 as SGHRS and CDR2 as YFSETQ. The CDR3 sequence is 15 residues long. V was clipped by 3 bases and J by 4 bases, with 15 bases between them. In DNA form, the CDR3 reads TGCGCCAGCAGCTCATCCACTACACGCGCAGATACGCAGTATTTT. This codes for CASSSSTTRADTQYF.

This clonotype was seen a handful of times. V usage is TRBV6-5 and J usage is TRBJ2-3; the D gene is possibly TRBD1 (6 bases). This CDR3 has 13 residues. V was pared by 5 bases and J by 6 bases, with 12 bases between. The germline V gene has CDR1 MNHEY and CDR2 SVGAGI. The CDR3, as DNA: TGTGCCAGCAGTGACAGGTCTACCGATACGCAGTATTTT. Its translation: CASSDRSTDTQYF.

V usage is TRBV4-1 and J usage is TRBJ1-3; D ambiguous. The CDR3 contains 16 residues. Germline loops: CDR1 MGHRA, CDR2 YSYEKL. Trimming pared 1 base from V and 1 base from J, leaving 11 bases between. CDR3 in DNA: TGCGCCAGCAGCCAAGTCTCCCCCGATTCTGGAAACACCATATATTTT. It specifies CASSQVSPDSGNTIYF.

The V gene is TRBV7-9, the J gene TRBJ2-3; unclear D gene. Germline V gene data show CDR1 as SEHNR and CDR2 as FQNEAQ (reference sequence). Trimming left V 3 bases short and J 1 base short, with 11 bases between. CDR3 length equals 15 residues. DNA of the CDR3: TGTGCCAGCAGCTTTCGGACGGAACGCACAGATACGCAGTATTTT. Translated, it gives CASSFRTERTDTQYF.

V usage is TRBV5-1 and J usage is TRBJ2-3; TRBD1 agrees at 8 bases. The CDR3 consists of 16 residues. The J segment lost 1 base and the V segment lost 2 bases, leaving 6 bases of the junction unmatched. In germline, CDR1 is SGHRS, CDR2 YFSETQ. The CDR3 sequence: CASSLHQGAGTDTQYF. CDR3 DNA: TGCGCCAGCAGCTTACATCAGGGGGCTGGCACAGATACGCAGTATTTT.

This sequence joins TRBV20-1 and TRBJ1-6, with 8 bases that match TRBD1. Germline loops: CDR1 DFQATT, CDR2 SNEGSKA (reference sequence). Unmatched junction bases numbered 8, after V lost 6 bases and J lost 7 bases. The CDR3 is 14 residues long. This CDR3 reads CSAGTGRENSPLHF. CDR3 DNA: TGCAGTGCCGGGACAGGACGGGAAAATTCACCCCTCCACTTT.

The V call is TRBV7-9, the J call TRBJ2-7; a weak D match, TRBD1 (5 bases). CDR3 length equals 12 residues. Germline CDR1 is SEHNR and CDR2 is FQNEAQ (reference sequence). Deletions cut 3 bases from V and 6 bases from J, with 9 bases between. The CDR3 DNA is TGTGCCAGCAGCTTCGGACACTCCGAGCAGTACGTC. Protein: CASSFGHSEQYV.

This clonotype has at least ten counts. CDR3 in amino acids: CASSFNEYEQYF. CDR3 DNA: TGCGCCAGCAGCTTTAATGAATACGAGCAGTACTTC. This sequence joins TRBV5-1 and TRBJ2-7, with no clear D. V was pared by 2 bases and J by 4 bases, with 7 bases between. Germline V gives CDR1 SGHRS, CDR2 YFSETQ. The length of the CDR3 is 12 residues. Full variable domain (outside the CDR3, taken from reference TRBV5-1 and TRBJ2-7): KAGVTQTPRYLIKTRGQQVTLSCSPISGHRSVSWYQQTPGQGLQFLFEYFSETQRNKGNFPGRFSGRQFSNSRSEMNVSTLELGDSALYLCASSFNEYEQYFGPGTRLTVT.

This clonotype was counted once. V and J are TRBV14 and TRBJ2-7; TRBD1 matches at 8 bases. Germline CDR1 and CDR2: SGHDN and FVKESK. The J segment lost 4 bases and the V segment lost 5 bases, leaving 4 bases of the junction unmatched. The CDR3 spans 13 residues. This chain's CDR3 is CASSGDRSYEQYF. In nucleotides, the CDR3 is TGTGCCAGCAGCGGGGACAGGTCATACGAGCAGTACTTC.

The V gene is TRBV6-5, the J gene TRBJ2-7; possibly TRBD2 for D (7 bases). This CDR3 is 15 amino acids long. Germline CDR1 MNHEY, CDR2 SVGAGI. V was pared by 2 bases and J by 3 bases, with 14 bases between. The chain's CDR3 is CASSYLGGEIYEQYF. For the CDR3, the DNA is TGTGCCAGCAGTTACCTAGGGGGGGAGATCTACGAGCAGTACTTC.

This sequence joins TRBV6-5 and TRBJ2-1, with D possibly being TRBD1 or TRBD2 (6 bases each). Germline V CDR1 and CDR2: MNHEY, SVGAGI. V lost 6 bases, J lost 4 bases, and 13 bases lay in between. The CDR3 consists of 14 residues. The CDR3 protein is CASRGGEAYNEQFF. The CDR3 DNA follows: TGTGCCAGCAGGGGGGGCGAGGCGTACAATGAGCAGTTCTTC.

V usage is TRBV20-1 and J usage is TRBJ1-3; D ambiguous. The length of the CDR3 is 13 residues. Trimming shortened V by 1 base and J by 5 bases, and 9 bases separated the two germline ends. The germline CDR1 and CDR2 sequences are DFQATT and SNEGSKA (reference sequence). CDR3 region: CSARAAGRNTIYF. CDR3 sequence (DNA): TGCAGTGCTAGAGCCGCAGGTCGAAACACCATATATTTT.

The rearrangement joins TRBV7-2 to TRBJ2-7; D is uncertain. The germline V gene has CDR1 SGHTA and CDR2 FQGNSA. Deletions cut 8 bases from V and 2 bases from J, with 13 bases between. CDR3 length: 13 residues. CDR3 in amino acids: CASAVVATYEQYF. Written as DNA, the CDR3 is TGTGCCAGCGCCGTAGTCGCCACCTACGAGCAGTACTTC.

The J gene is TRBJ2-5, the V gene TRBV12-3 or TRBV12-4, with 9 bases identical to TRBD2. This CDR3 has 15 residues. The V gene end was trimmed by 3 bases and the J gene end by 3 bases; junction bases not matched to a gene: 5. CDR3 protein: CASSFATSGEETQYF. The DNA of the CDR3 is TGTGCCAGCAGTTTTGCGACTAGCGGAGAAGAGACCCAGTACTTC.

The genes are TRBV6-5 and TRBJ2-1; 8 bases map to TRBD2. J gave up 9 bases and V 0 bases, and 22 bases lay outside the gene matches. Germline V gene lookup returns CDR1 MNHEY and CDR2 SVGAGI. The CDR3 extends over 20 amino acids. For the CDR3, the DNA is TGTGCCAGCAGTTACTCTATAGAATCCGCCAGTATCGGGGGGGGCACTGAGCAGTTCTTC. Residues: CASSYSIESASIGGGTEQFF.

This clonotype came up a few times. V usage is TRBV6-6 and J usage is TRBJ2-2, with 8 bases lining up with TRBD2. The CDR3 loop spans 16 amino acids. The V gene's germline CDR1 is MNHNY and CDR2 SVGAGI (reference sequence). The V gene end was trimmed by 2 bases and the J gene end by 1 base; junction bases not matched to a gene: 3. This CDR3 reads CASSYGLAGNTGELFF. The CDR3, as DNA: TGTGCCAGCAGTTACGGGCTAGCGGGGAACACCGGGGAGCTGTTTTTT.

This clonotype was counted between two and nine times. The rearrangement links TRBV10-3 to TRBJ1-1, with 7 nucleotides matching TRBD1. Germline lookup yields CDR1 ENHRY and CDR2 SYGVKD. V shed 9 bases and J 6 bases; nucleotides not matched to a gene: 7. This CDR3 has 12 amino acids. CDR3 in amino acids: CAIRTGGPEAFF. The CDR3 coding sequence is TGTGCCATTCGGACAGGAGGGCCTGAAGCTTTCTTT.